One sample yielded the 16 T cell receptor beta chains listed below, sequenced in a study of CD4 T cells in relation to SARS-CoV-2 and coronaviruses. CD4+ T cells from unexposed donors were obtained before the COVID-19 pandemic (2011-2018). Assay: immunoSEQ multiplex PCR; the TCRdb copy retains only in-frame clones and omits some. This sample has about 65,000 clones; 87% occur once, and the top ten carry roughly 1.5%. Sequences were obtained from memory CD4+ T cells from PBMCs. These receptors all come from a human donor in good health.

The rearrangement links TRBV9 to TRBJ2-3, with no clear D. The germline CDR1 and CDR2 sequences are SGDLS and YYNGEE. Trimming shortened V by 4 bases and J by 2 bases, and 8 bases separated the two germline ends. The CDR3 runs to 13 residues. CDR3 amino acids: CASSPGNTDTQYF. CDR3 sequence (DNA): TGTGCCAGCAGCCCCGGCAACACAGATACGCAGTATTTT. The variable domain in full, with the rest retrieved from reference TRBV9 and TRBJ2-3, is DSGVTQTPKHLITATGQRVTLRCSPRSGDLSVYWYQQSLDQGLQFLIQYYNGEERAKGNILERFSAQQFPDLHSELNLSSLELGDSALYFCASSPGNTDTQYFGPGTRLTVL.

This clone is a singleton in its sample. The J gene is TRBJ2-1, the V gene TRBV5-1; TRBD1 aligns across 9 bases. The CDR3 is 15 residues long. Germline V gene data show CDR1 as SGHRS and CDR2 as YFSETQ. The V and J ends lost 3 bases and 9 bases, in that order; junction bases with no gene match: 10. CDR3 sequence reads: CASSSPGQGMGEQFF. In DNA, the CDR3 is TGCGCCAGCAGCTCACCGGGACAGGGTATGGGTGAGCAGTTCTTC.

This clone was counted once. This chain joins TRBV5-1 and TRBJ2-5; D ambiguous. Trimming removed 0 bases from V and 2 bases from J, with 11 bases in between. CDR3 length equals 15 residues. Germline V gene sequence: CDR1 SGHRS, CDR2 YFSETQ. The CDR3 region is CASSLVAGRQETQYF. As DNA, the CDR3 is TGCGCCAGCAGCTTGGTGGCAGGAAGACAAGAGACCCAGTACTTC.

This clone was seen only once. This chain joins TRBV28 and TRBJ2-7, with 9 bases lining up with TRBD1. This CDR3 is built from 15 residues. Trimming at V came to 6 bases and at J to 4 bases, leaving 10 bases not matched to a gene. The V gene's germline CDR1 is MDHEN and CDR2 SYDVKM. CDR3 residues: CASSIPGQGVYEQYF. CDR3 sequence (DNA): TGTGCCAGCAGCATTCCGGGACAGGGAGTATACGAGCAGTACTTC.

The chain recombines TRBV18 with TRBJ2-7; weak D call: TRBD2 (6 bases). V was clipped by 3 bases and J by 5 bases, with 17 bases between them. Germline CDR1 reads KGHSH; CDR2 reads LQKENI. The CDR3 runs 15 residues. CDR3 DNA sequence: TGTGCCAGCTCACCCACGAACGGGGGTGGGGACGAGCAGTACTTC. Translating gives CASSPTNGGGDEQYF.

This chain connects TRBV19 to TRBJ2-1; the D gene is possibly TRBD2 (6 bases). V lost 4 bases and J 3 bases, leaving 10 bases between the germline ends. This CDR3 contains 14 residues. Germline V gene lookup returns CDR1 LNHDA and CDR2 SQIVND (reference sequence). DNA for the CDR3: TGTGCCAGTAGTAGCGGGGACGGCTACAATGAGCAGTTCTTC. Protein: CASSSGDGYNEQFF.

This chain uses TRBV28 with TRBJ1-3; D is unclear. The germline V gene encodes CDR1 MDHEN and CDR2 SYDVKM. This CDR3 is built from 11 residues. Trimming pared 6 bases from V and 8 bases from J, leaving 8 bases between. As DNA, the CDR3 is TGTGCCAGCAGGGCCCCGGACACCATATATTTT. Translation: CASRAPDTIYF.

The rearrangement joins TRBV7-3 to TRBJ2-3, with D maybe TRBD2 (6 bases). Trimming shortened V by 5 bases and J by 3 bases, and 15 bases separated the two germline ends. The V gene's germline CDR1 is SGHTA and CDR2 FQGTGA. The CDR3 sequence is 15 residues long. CDR3 in DNA: TGTGCCAGCAGCCCTAAGGGACTTCAAACAGATACGCAGTATTTT. It specifies CASSPKGLQTDTQYF.

This clone was detected only once. The chain joins TRBV9 to TRBJ1-4; possible D gene TRBD1, 5 bases. The V and J ends lost 0 bases and 1 base respectively, with 7 bases between them. The CDR3 contains 15 residues. Germline CDR1 SGDLS, CDR2 YYNGEE. The CDR3 loop is CASSVGQGTNEKLFF. The CDR3 coding sequence is TGTGCCAGCAGCGTAGGGCAGGGAACTAATGAAAAACTGTTTTTT.

This sequence joins TRBV9 and TRBJ2-3; 9 bases map to TRBD1. The CDR3 consists of 14 residues. Unmatched junction bases numbered 2, after V lost 1 base and J lost 5 bases. Germline V gene sequence: CDR1 SGDLS, CDR2 YYNGEE. CDR3 amino acids: CASSVNRGRDTQYF. For the CDR3, the DNA is TGTGCCAGCAGCGTAAACAGGGGGCGAGATACGCAGTATTTT. Variable domain in full (rest from reference TRBV9 and TRBJ2-3): DSGVTQTPKHLITATGQRVTLRCSPRSGDLSVYWYQQSLDQGLQFLIQYYNGEERAKGNILERFSAQQFPDLHSELNLSSLELGDSALYFCASSVNRGRDTQYFGPGTRLTVL.

This rearrangement joins TRBV5-4 to TRBJ2-5; D perhaps matches TRBD1 (6 bases). There are 16 residues in the CDR3. V dropped 4 bases and J dropped 0 bases, with 16 bases sitting between them. Germline CDR1 and CDR2: SGHNT and YYREEE (reference sequence). Here the CDR3 reads CASSPQMTGDQETQYF. The CDR3 DNA is TGTGCCAGCAGCCCCCAGATGACAGGAGACCAAGAGACCCAGTACTTC.

J is TRBJ1-6 and V is TRBV7-9; 8 nucleotides agree with TRBD1. Unmatched junction bases numbered 4, after V lost 9 bases and J lost 6 bases. Germline assignment: CDR1 SEHNR and CDR2 FQNEAQ (reference sequence). This CDR3 is built from 13 residues. The CDR3 loop reads CASQGASNSPLHF. CDR3 in DNA: TGTGCCAGTCAGGGGGCATCTAATTCACCCCTCCACTTT.

V gene TRBV15 combines with J gene TRBJ1-5; perhaps TRBD1 as D (6 bases). Trimming cost V 2 bases and J 3 bases, with 11 bases left between them. Germline V gene data show CDR1 as LNHNV and CDR2 as YYDKDF (reference sequence). This CDR3 is built from 15 residues. The CDR3 bases are TGTGCCACCAGCAGACCCAGGACAGCCAATCAGCCCCAGCATTTT. Translating gives CATSRPRTANQPQHF.

This chain joins TRBV7-2 and TRBJ2-7; D might be TRBD1 or TRBD2, each matching 5 bases. The V end lost 6 bases, the J end lost 0 bases, and 15 bases lay between the germline ends. Germline V gene data show CDR1 as SGHTA and CDR2 as FQGNSA. The CDR3 is made up of 15 amino acids. The CDR3 is CASRSLGEVSYEQYF. CDR3 nucleotide sequence: TGTGCCAGCAGGAGTTTGGGGGAAGTCTCCTACGAGCAGTACTTC.

V gene TRBV5-1 combines with J gene TRBJ2-2; 8 bases match TRBD2. The CDR3 has 15 amino acids. V gave up 1 base and J gave up 7 bases; unmatched junction bases: 6. Per the germline V gene, CDR1 is SGHRS and CDR2 is YFSETQ. DNA for the CDR3: TGCGCCAGCAGCTTGATCACTAGCGGAGGCGGGGAGCTGTTTTTT. This sequence encodes CASSLITSGGGELFF. Combining the CDR3 with reference TRBV5-1 and TRBJ2-2 gives the whole variable domain KAGVTQTPRYLIKTRGQQVTLSCSPISGHRSVSWYQQTPGQGLQFLFEYFSETQRNKGNFPGRFSGRQFSNSRSEMNVSTLELGDSALYLCASSLITSGGGELFFGEGSRLTVL.

This chain connects TRBV20-1 to TRBJ2-3, with 7 bases fitting TRBD2. V gave up 3 bases and J gave up 0 bases; unmatched junction bases: 6. The germline gives CDR1 DFQATT, CDR2 SNEGSKA (reference sequence). The CDR3 runs 15 residues. CDR3 sequence: CSASRREGSTDTQYF. The CDR3 bases are TGCAGTGCTAGTAGGAGGGAGGGAAGCACAGATACGCAGTATTTT.